These 16 T cell receptor beta chains were all obtained from the same sample, sequenced in a study of CD8 T cells in Susac syndrome. With random hexamers, reverse transcription was performed on 0.5 to 1 ug of RNA. Via MiXCR, TCRdb re-called the immunoSEQ multiplex PCR reads, giving one row per CDR3 protein. The sample gives about 400,000 distinct CDR3 sequences, about 85% of which show up once; 0.12% is in the top ten. Sequenced material: CD8+ T cells from PBMCs. These receptors originate from a human donor with multiple sclerosis.

This rearrangement joins TRBV7-6 to TRBJ2-5; TRBD2 might be the D (6 bases). Germline CDR1 reads SGHVS; CDR2 reads FNYEAQ. V was clipped by 6 bases and J by 2 bases, with 10 bases between them. The CDR3 is 13 residues long. CDR3 loop: CASREDYQETQYF. CDR3 sequence (DNA): TGTGCCAGCAGGGAGGACTATCAAGAGACCCAGTACTTC.

V usage is TRBV9 and J usage is TRBJ2-1; TRBD2 agrees at 8 bases. The CDR3 covers 18 residues. CDR1 is SGDLS and CDR2 is YYNGEE in the germline V gene. J was trimmed by 5 bases and V by 0 bases; bases with no gene match: 13. The CDR3 DNA is TGTGCCAGCAGCGTAGCGCCCCCGGGGGGGAGTAGCGACAATGAGCAGTTCTTC. This translates into CASSVAPPGGSSDNEQFF. Combining the CDR3 with reference TRBV9 and TRBJ2-1 gives the whole variable domain DSGVTQTPKHLITATGQRVTLRCSPRSGDLSVYWYQQSLDQGLQFLIQYYNGEERAKGNILERFSAQQFPDLHSELNLSSLELGDSALYFCASSVAPPGGSSDNEQFFGPGTRLTVL.

The V gene is TRBV15, the J gene TRBJ2-1, with a possible D match to TRBD2 (5 bases). From germline, CDR1 is LNHNV and CDR2 YYDKDF (reference sequence). This CDR3 has 15 amino acids. V lost 5 bases to trimming and J lost 2 bases, with 13 bases between them. For the CDR3, the DNA is TGTGCCACCAGCGTACTAGTTGGCCCCTACAATGAGCAGTTCTTC. Translation gives CATSVLVGPYNEQFF.

This chain uses TRBV5-4 with TRBJ1-1, with 10 bases aligning to TRBD1. The CDR3 sequence is 15 residues long. In germline, CDR1 is SGHNT, CDR2 YYREEE (reference sequence). With V trimmed by 4 bases and J by 4 bases, 7 bases remained unmatched. The CDR3 region is CASSPVDRGFTEAFF. The CDR3 DNA is TGTGCCAGCAGCCCGGTGGACAGGGGGTTCACTGAAGCTTTCTTT.

The chain joins TRBV19 to TRBJ2-7; 9 nucleotides agree with TRBD1. Germline trimming cut 6 bases from V and 3 bases from J; bases unmatched to any gene: 0. Germline assignment: CDR1 LNHDA and CDR2 SQIVND (reference sequence). The CDR3 loop spans 12 amino acids. The CDR3 region has the DNA TGTGCCAGTAGGGACAGGGGCTACGAGCAGTACTTC. The encoded protein is CASRDRGYEQYF.

V is TRBV27 and J is TRBJ2-1; 14 positions agree with TRBD2. The ends lost 0 bases at V and 6 bases at J; junction bases unmatched: 4. Germline CDR1 reads MNHEY; CDR2 reads SMNVEV (reference sequence). This CDR3 has 17 amino acids. CDR3 sequence reads: CASSLSPGLAGANEQFF. The DNA for the CDR3 is TGTGCCAGCAGTTTATCACCGGGACTAGCGGGAGCCAATGAGCAGTTCTTC.

The J gene is TRBJ1-4, the V gene TRBV28; TRBD1 matches at 7 bases. The CDR3 length is 14 residues. J was trimmed by 4 bases and V by 7 bases; bases with no gene match: 6. Germline CDR1 and CDR2: MDHEN and SYDVKM. In nucleotides, the CDR3 is TGTGCCAGCACACGACAGGGCCTTAATGAAAAACTGTTTTTT. Its translation is CASTRQGLNEKLFF. The full variable domain, completed using reference TRBV28 and TRBJ1-4, is DVKVTQSSRYLVKRTGEKVFLECVQDMDHENMFWYRQDPGLGLRLIYFSYDVKMKEKGDIPEGYSVSREKKERFSLILESASTNQTSMYLCASTRQGLNEKLFFGSGTQLSVL.

The chain combines TRBV20-1 with TRBJ2-7; weak D call: TRBD1 (5 bases). The CDR3 has 13 residues. Germline loops: CDR1 DFQATT, CDR2 SNEGSKA (reference sequence). Trimming shortened V by 0 bases and J by 3 bases, and 9 bases separated the two germline ends. CDR3 nucleotide sequence: TGCAGTGCTAGAGATCGCAGGGTCTACGAGCAGTACTTC. Translated, it gives CSARDRRVYEQYF.

This clonotype was detected a few times. The genes are TRBV28 and TRBJ2-7; maybe TRBD2 (6 bases). The CDR3 is made up of 15 amino acids. Per germline, CDR1 MDHEN and CDR2 SYDVKM. Trimming removed 5 bases at V and 2 bases at J, with 16 bases between. This CDR3 reads CASSPFGGVTYEQYF. The DNA for the CDR3 is TGTGCCAGCAGTCCCTTTGGAGGGGTGACCTACGAGCAGTACTTC.

J is TRBJ1-2 and V is TRBV29-1; TRBD1 might be the D (5 bases). Germline CDR1 and CDR2: SQVTM and ANQGSEA. Trimming cost V 7 bases and J 4 bases, with 16 bases left between them. There are 13 residues in the CDR3. The CDR3 bases are TGCAGCGCCACGCTATTGGGGGGCTATGGCTACACCTTC. Amino acid sequence: CSATLLGGYGYTF.

V and J are TRBV6-1 and TRBJ2-7; no definite D call. Germline V gives CDR1 MNHNS, CDR2 SASEGT. CDR3 length equals 15 residues. Trimming stripped 1 base from V and 0 bases from J, with 10 bases between. The CDR3 here is CASSEGRSTSYEQYF. The CDR3 DNA is TGTGCCAGCAGTGAAGGTAGGAGTACCTCCTACGAGCAGTACTTC.

V and J are TRBV19 and TRBJ1-2, with D possibly being TRBD1 (5 bases). The CDR3 is 14 residues long. Trimming removed 10 bases from V and 2 bases from J, with 17 bases in between. Germline-derived CDR1 and CDR2 are LNHDA and SQIVND (reference sequence). The CDR3 here is CATWGRDRNYGYTF. The DNA for the CDR3 is TGTGCCACCTGGGGCCGGGATCGGAACTATGGCTACACCTTC.

In its sample, this clonotype was seen a few times. The chain carries TRBV6-5 and TRBJ2-5; D possibly corresponds to TRBD1 (6 bases). The CDR3 is made up of 14 amino acids. Trimming took 0 bases from V and 2 from J, leaving 7 bases between them. Germline CDR1 is MNHEY and CDR2 is SVGAGI. The CDR3 spells CASSYSTGQETQYF. Here the CDR3 DNA reads TGTGCCAGCAGTTACTCGACAGGACAAGAGACCCAGTACTTC.

The rearrangement links TRBV28 to TRBJ2-5; 9 bases are shared with TRBD1. Germline V gives CDR1 MDHEN, CDR2 SYDVKM. There are 14 residues in the CDR3. With 4 bases clipped from V and 4 bases from J, the junction kept 4 bases outside the gene matches. CDR3 bases: TGTGCCAGCAGTTCGGACAGGGGAGGAGAGACCCAGTACTTC. It translates to CASSSDRGGETQYF.

V is TRBV11-2 and J is TRBJ1-2; D may be TRBD1 (5 bases). V was pared by 5 bases and J by 7 bases, with 20 bases between. This CDR3 spans 15 amino acids. Germline CDR1 and CDR2: SGHAT and FQNNGV. For the CDR3, the DNA is TGTGCCAGCAGCCCAAACCCTGGGACTGCTGGTGGCTACACCTTC. This codes for CASSPNPGTAGGYTF.

This clonotype was counted only a few times. The gene calls are TRBV11-1 and TRBJ1-5; maybe TRBD1 (6 bases). Germline assignment: CDR1 SGHAT and CDR2 FQDESV (reference sequence). The CDR3 is made up of 13 amino acids. The V end lost 2 bases, the J end lost 7 bases, and 9 bases lay between the germline ends. CDR3 coding DNA: TGTGCCAGCAGCTTAACAGGGTGGCAGCCCCAGCATTTT. Translation gives CASSLTGWQPQHF.